Listed here are 24 T cell receptor beta chains from one sample, sequenced in a study of T cell responses to AZD1222 COVID-19 vaccine. TCRdb's table, derived via immunoSEQ multiplex PCR, lists solely in-frame clones and lacks some. Of under 200,000 clones listed, roughly nine tenths were seen once; the top ten hold 1% to 1.5%. The sequenced sample was peripheral blood, obtained 28 days after the second AZD1222 dose. Receptors were obtained from an adult who received the AZD1222 COVID-19 vaccine.

V is TRBV12-5 and J is TRBJ1-2; no clear D. Germline CDR1 LGHNT, CDR2 FRNRAP. The CDR3 covers 15 residues. Trimming took 4 bases from V and 4 from J, leaving 16 bases between them. Written as DNA, the CDR3 is TGTGCTAGTGGTTCCCCCATGACCACGGGCTATGGCTACACCTTC. It yields the protein CASGSPMTTGYGYTF.

J is TRBJ1-1 and V is TRBV2; TRBD1 might be the D (5 bases). CDR1 SNHLY and CDR2 FYNNEI come from the germline V gene. This CDR3 has 15 amino acids. The ends were cut back, 6 bases at V and 2 bases at J, with 16 bases in the middle. This chain's CDR3 is CASSLLEGTNTEAFF. CDR3 coding DNA: TGTGCCAGCAGCCTATTAGAGGGGACCAACACTGAAGCTTTCTTT.

The chain combines TRBV2 with TRBJ1-5; D gene uncertain. This CDR3 spans 13 amino acids. V dropped 2 bases and J dropped 7 bases, with 9 bases sitting between them. Germline V lookup: CDR1 SNHLY, CDR2 FYNNEI. The DNA for the CDR3 is TGTGCCAGCAGTGAACGGCAAACGCAGCCCCAGCATTTT. Residues: CASSERQTQPQHF.

The chain joins TRBV7-8 to TRBJ1-1; D uncertain. CDR3 length: 15 residues. CDR1 is SGHVS, CDR2 FQNEAQ, per germline. V lost 6 bases, J lost 0 bases, and 14 bases lay in between. The CDR3: CASSLHVALNTEAFF. CDR3 nucleotide sequence: TGTGCCAGCAGTCTCCATGTGGCCCTGAACACTGAAGCTTTCTTT. The entire variable domain, with the rest obtained from reference TRBV7-8 and TRBJ1-1, is as follows: GAGVSQSPRYKVAKRGQDVALRCDPISGHVSLFWYQQALGQGPEFLTYFQNEAQLDKSGLPSDRFFAERPEGSVSTLKIQRTQQEDSAVYLCASSLHVALNTEAFFGQGTRLTVV.

J is TRBJ2-2 and V is TRBV9; weak D call: TRBD1 (5 bases). CDR1 SGDLS and CDR2 YYNGEE come from the germline V gene. V dropped 4 bases and J dropped 5 bases, with 12 bases sitting between them. This CDR3 contains 14 residues. The CDR3 loop reads CASSSQGWTGELFF. CDR3 in DNA: TGTGCCAGCAGCTCTCAGGGATGGACCGGGGAGCTGTTTTTT.

This chain links TRBV18 with TRBJ1-2; 10 positions agree with TRBD1. V dropped 1 base and J dropped 6; count of bases not matched to a gene: 5. The germline gives CDR1 KGHSH, CDR2 LQKENI. The CDR3 is made up of 15 amino acids. CDR3: CASSPRQGARDGYTF. In nucleotides, the CDR3 is TGTGCCAGCTCACCACGACAGGGGGCGCGAGATGGCTACACCTTC.

V and J are TRBV7-8 and TRBJ1-1; tentatively, D is TRBD1 (5 bases). In germline, CDR1 is SGHVS, CDR2 FQNEAQ. This CDR3 comprises 14 residues. Between the trimmed V and J ends, which lost 3 bases and 5 bases, there was a span of 13 bases. The CDR3 sequence: CASSLNGAGTEAFF. CDR3 nucleotide sequence: TGTGCCAGCAGCTTGAATGGGGCGGGAACTGAAGCTTTCTTT.

With respect to this clone: At one end, the junction sequence differs from germline, possibly due to a read error. The chain couples TRBV5-1 to TRBJ2-2, with 9 bases that match TRBD1. Germline V gene data show CDR1 as SGHRS and CDR2 as YFSETQ. CDR3 length: 15 amino acids. This chain's CDR3 is CASTLDRGNTGELFF. Written as DNA, the CDR3 is TGCGCCAGCACCTTGGACAGGGGGAACACCGGGGAGCTGTTTTTT. Filled out from reference TRBV5-1 and TRBJ2-2, the complete variable domain reads KAGVTQTPRYLIKTRGQQVTLSCSPISGHRSVSWYQQTPGQGLQFLFEYFSETQRNKGNFPGRFSGRQFSNSRSEMNVSTLELGDSALYLCASTLDRGNTGELFFGEGSRLTVL.

CDR3 amino acids: CASSLANSGYGYTF. The CDR3 DNA reads as TGTGCCAGCAGCTTGGCCAACAGCGGCTATGGCTACACCTTC. J is TRBJ1-2 and V is TRBV5-4; D uncertain. Trimming took 0 bases from V and 4 from J, leaving 10 bases between them. Germline CDR1 and CDR2: SGHNT and YYREEE (reference sequence). The CDR3 runs 14 residues.

This chain links TRBV5-1 with TRBJ1-2, with 9 bases aligning to TRBD1. The CDR3 loop spans 16 amino acids. The junction had 10 bases not matched to a gene; V was cut back by 3 bases and J by 4 bases. Germline assignment: CDR1 SGHRS and CDR2 YFSETQ. The CDR3 sequence is CASSSAWDRVGYGYTF. The CDR3, as DNA: TGCGCCAGCAGCTCCGCCTGGGACAGGGTAGGCTATGGCTACACCTTC.

This clone is categorized as medium-sized. This chain joins TRBV6-4 and TRBJ2-1; 12 bases agree with TRBD2. The V gene's germline CDR1 is MRHNA and CDR2 SNTAGT. This CDR3 region has 15 residues. The junction had 5 bases not matched to a gene; V was cut back by 3 bases and J by 8 bases. The CDR3 spells CASSERLAGVDEQFF. The DNA of the CDR3 is TGTGCCAGCAGTGAAAGACTAGCGGGGGTAGATGAGCAGTTCTTC.

The chain recombines TRBV14 with TRBJ2-1; either TRBD1 or TRBD2 may fit D (5 bases each). Per germline, CDR1 SGHDN and CDR2 FVKESK. The V gene lost 4 bases and the J gene lost 3 bases, with 13 bases spanning the gap. This CDR3 contains 15 residues. The CDR3 coding sequence is TGTGCCAGCAGCCCCTTCGGGGCTCTCTACAATGAGCAGTTCTTC. Amino acid sequence: CASSPFGALYNEQFF.

V usage is TRBV14 and J usage is TRBJ2-7; D may be TRBD1 or TRBD2 (5 bases each). From germline, CDR1 is SGHDN and CDR2 FVKESK. V gave up 10 bases and J gave up 3 bases, with 16 bases separating them. There are 13 residues in the CDR3. This CDR3 is CATSGTEDYEQYF. CDR3 nucleotide sequence: TGTGCCACCTCCGGGACGGAAGACTACGAGCAGTACTTC.

The J gene is TRBJ2-1, the V gene TRBV4-2; 10 nucleotides match TRBD1. The ends lost 0 bases at V and 4 bases at J; junction bases unmatched: 6. This CDR3 comprises 17 residues. The germline V gene has CDR1 LGHNA and CDR2 YNFKEQ. The CDR3 region is CASSQDRQGAVYNEQFF. CDR3 DNA sequence: TGTGCCAGCAGCCAAGATAGACAGGGGGCTGTATACAATGAGCAGTTCTTC.

The chain couples TRBV2 to TRBJ1-2; the match to TRBD1 covers 10 bases. The CDR3 is 14 amino acids. The J segment lost 4 bases and the V segment lost 4 bases, leaving 3 bases of the junction unmatched. The germline V gene encodes CDR1 SNHLY and CDR2 FYNNEI. Here the CDR3 reads CASSGQGASYGYTF. The DNA of the CDR3 is TGTGCCAGCAGTGGACAGGGGGCGAGCTATGGCTACACCTTC. The variable domain in full, with the rest retrieved from reference TRBV2 and TRBJ1-2, is EPEVTQTPSHQVTQMGQEVILRCVPISNHLYFYWYRQILGQKVEFLVSFYNNEISEKSEIFDDQFSVERPDGSNFTLKIRSTKLEDSAMYFCASSGQGASYGYTFGSGTRLTVV.

This clone was found a few times. This chain joins TRBV4-3 and TRBJ2-7; 9 bases line up with TRBD1. The length of the CDR3 is 14 residues. Germline values: CDR1 LGHNA, CDR2 YSLEER. With 4 bases clipped from V and 5 bases from J, the junction kept 6 bases outside the gene matches. In DNA, the CDR3 is TGCGCCAGCAGCCCGATGGGACAGGGAAACGAGCAGTACTTC. Amino acid sequence: CASSPMGQGNEQYF.

This clone was detected once. The V call is TRBV3-1 (or the pseudogene TRBV3-2), the J call TRBJ2-1, with D perhaps TRBD2 (6 bases). Trimming took off 5 bases at V and 8 bases at J, with 13 bases between the two ends. Germline loops: CDR1 LGHDT, CDR2 YNNKEL (reference sequence). This CDR3 has 13 residues. CDR3: CASSFRDSYEQFF. CDR3 sequence (DNA): TGTGCCAGCAGCTTCCGGGACTCTTATGAGCAGTTCTTC.

The genes are TRBV7-8 and TRBJ1-2; D remains unclear. V lost 5 bases and J 0 bases, leaving 13 bases between the germline ends. The CDR3 consists of 15 residues. The germline CDR1 and CDR2 sequences are SGHVS and FQNEAQ. In DNA form, the CDR3 reads TGTGCCAGCAGCCCACCAATCGGGGCTAACTATGGCTACACCTTC. This gives the protein CASSPPIGANYGYTF.

The chain uses TRBV2 and TRBJ2-7; 10 nucleotides align to TRBD1. The V segment lost 7 bases and the J segment 1 base; nucleotides outside the gene matches: 7. Per the germline V gene, CDR1 is SNHLY and CDR2 is FYNNEI. The CDR3 spans 15 residues. The CDR3 DNA is TGTGCCAGCACCGCAGGACAGGGGGGTTCCTACGAGCAGTACTTC. This codes for CASTAGQGGSYEQYF.

The chain has TRBV5-6 and TRBJ1-4; 9 bases are shared with TRBD1. With 7 bases clipped from V and 1 base from J, the junction kept 8 bases outside the gene matches. The CDR3 sequence is 16 residues long. Per germline, CDR1 SGHDT and CDR2 YYEEEE. CDR3 nucleotides: TGTGCCAGCTCACAGGGGGCGTTAAGAACTAATGAAAAACTGTTTTTT. Its translation is CASSQGALRTNEKLFF. The variable domain in full, completed from reference TRBV5-6 and TRBJ1-4, reads DAGVTQSPTHLIKTRGQQVTLRCSPKSGHDTVSWYQQALGQGPQFIFQYYEEEERQRGNFPDRFSGHQFPNYSSELNVNALLLGDSALYLCASSQGALRTNEKLFFGSGTQLSVL.

V is TRBV6-2 or TRBV6-3 and J is TRBJ2-1; 11 bases match TRBD2. Germline assignment: CDR1 MNHEY and CDR2 SVGEGT. The CDR3 has 16 amino acids. V gave up 2 bases and J gave up 4 bases; unmatched junction bases: 4. CDR3 residues: CASSYGLAGGYNEQFF. CDR3 nucleotides: TGTGCCAGCAGTTACGGGCTAGCGGGAGGATACAATGAGCAGTTCTTC.

The chain is built from TRBV5-4 and TRBJ1-3, with 11 nucleotides matching TRBD1. Germline V lookup: CDR1 SGHNT, CDR2 YYREEE (reference sequence). V was pared by 0 bases and J by 0 bases, with 5 bases of the junction left unmatched. This CDR3 is 18 amino acids long. The chain's CDR3 is CASSLEGDRGSSGNTIYF. The CDR3 DNA reads TGTGCCAGCAGCTTGGAAGGGGACAGGGGGTCCTCTGGAAACACCATATATTTT.

The rearrangement uses TRBV13 and TRBJ1-2; D gene uncertain. Trimming removed 5 bases at V and 4 bases at J, with 11 bases between. Looked up from germline, CDR1 is PRHDT and CDR2 is FYEKMQ (reference sequence). The CDR3 consists of 13 residues. This CDR3 reads CASSLGEGYGYTF. The CDR3, as DNA: TGTGCCAGCAGCCTTGGGGAAGGCTATGGCTACACCTTC.

The chain recombines TRBV28 with TRBJ2-7; TRBD1 matches at 10 bases. The CDR3 is 17 residues long. Germline CDR1 and CDR2: MDHEN and SYDVKM. V lost 6 bases, J lost 5 bases, and 16 bases stayed unmatched. The CDR3 protein is CASSTIQPDRGMDEQYF. The CDR3 nucleotides are TGTGCCAGCAGCACCATCCAACCGGACAGGGGGATGGACGAGCAGTACTTC. The full variable domain, completed using reference TRBV28 and TRBJ2-7, is DVKVTQSSRYLVKRTGEKVFLECVQDMDHENMFWYRQDPGLGLRLIYFSYDVKMKEKGDIPEGYSVSREKKERFSLILESASTNQTSMYLCASSTIQPDRGMDEQYFGPGTRLTVT.